This T cell receptor (beta chain) appears in the sequencing data of a study of blood T cell repertoires in COVID-19. Profiling relied on immunoSEQ multiplex PCR, and the TCRdb table lists in-frame clones only, not all of them. The sample includes 150,000 to 180,000 clones, roughly 80% of them seen just once. The CDR3 consists of 14 residues. Germline V gene lookup returns CDR1 MNHNY and CDR2 SVGAGI (reference sequence). With 6 bases clipped from V and 8 bases from J, the junction kept 6 bases outside the gene matches. Source material: peripheral blood. The chain uses TRBV6-6 and TRBJ1-4, with 10 bases aligning to TRBD1. This receptor was identified in a woman aged 55-69 years with acute or convalescent COVID-19. The CDR3 bases are TGTGCCAGCAGGGGACAGGGGAGAGGAGAAAAACTGTTTTTT. Protein product: CASRGQGRGEKLFF.